This T cell receptor (beta chain) was captured by sequencing in a study of blood T cell repertoires in COVID-19. Across the whole study: Sources were T cells, B-cell-depleted T cells, or PBMCs; the material itself was cDNA or gDNA.

Cohort placement rested on clinical history that participants reported themselves. Recovery meant two consecutive negative NP/OP PCR tests, professional clearance, or resolved symptoms. This CDR3 is built from 11 residues. In germline, CDR1 is LNHDA, CDR2 SQIVND (reference sequence). V lost 5 bases and J 8 bases, leaving 9 bases between the germline ends. Profiling relied on immunoSEQ multiplex PCR, and the TCRdb table lists in-frame clones only, not all of them. The sample shows about 380,000 clones, around nine tenths of them seen only once. The receptor comes from a woman younger than 35 who had recovered from COVID-19. The chain joins TRBV19 to TRBJ1-2; D is perhaps TRBD1 (5 bases). Source material: PBMCs or T cells enriched from blood (not recorded which). The CDR3 sequence: CASSYRSGYTF. As DNA, the CDR3 is TGTGCCAGTAGTTACAGGAGCGGCTACACCTTC.